This entry lists 10 T cell receptor beta chains sequenced from one sample in a study of OX40 agonist ivuxolimab in advanced cancers. Repertoires were generated with immunoSEQ multiplex PCR, while TCRdb's copy carries only in-frame clones and drops some. The profile covers 52,000 or so clones, with approximately 82% appearing a single time and about 3.7% taken by the ten largest. Sequencing was performed on CD4+ or CD8+ T cells sorted from blood, taken in a trial of the OX40 agonist ivuxolimab. The receptor set was obtained from an adult with an advanced solid tumor such as melanoma, head and neck, liver or kidney cancer.

The sample holds a few counts of this clone. The chain carries TRBV14 and TRBJ1-1; maybe TRBD1 (5 bases). Germline CDR1 is SGHDN and CDR2 is FVKESK. Trimming pared 3 bases from V and 2 bases from J, leaving 13 bases between. This CDR3 comprises 15 residues. The CDR3 reads CASSQGLGVNTEAFF. The CDR3 DNA reads TGTGCCAGCAGCCAGGGGCTTGGGGTAAACACTGAAGCTTTCTTT. The full variable domain, completed using reference TRBV14 and TRBJ1-1, is EAGVTQFPSHSVIEKGQTVTLRCDPISGHDNLYWYRRVMGKEIKFLLHFVKESKQDESGMPNNRFLAERTGGTYSTLKVQPAELEDSGVYFCASSQGLGVNTEAFFGQGTRLTVV.

The chain recombines TRBV28 with TRBJ1-4, with TRBD1 matching 10 bases. The germline V gene encodes CDR1 MDHEN and CDR2 SYDVKM. Trimming removed 3 bases from V and 5 bases from J; junction bases left unmatched: 3. This CDR3 region has 15 residues. The CDR3 reads CASSFGGQGNEKLFF. CDR3 bases: TGTGCCAGCAGTTTTGGGGGACAGGGGAATGAAAAACTGTTTTTT.

V usage is TRBV27 and J usage is TRBJ1-3; a weak D match, TRBD1 (5 bases). V was cut by 5 bases and J by 3 bases, with 11 bases left in between. There are 14 residues in the CDR3. Germline CDR1 reads MNHEY; CDR2 reads SMNVEV (reference sequence). The CDR3 nucleotides read TGTGCCAGCAGTCCGGGGACGATTGGAAACACCATATATTTT. It is translated as CASSPGTIGNTIYF.

This sequence joins TRBV7-2 and TRBJ2-7; no reliable D call. The germline V and J ends were trimmed by 5 bases and 4 bases, with 15 bases remaining between them. Germline V gene sequence: CDR1 SGHTA, CDR2 FQGNSA. This CDR3 has 14 amino acids. The CDR3 loop reads CASSPSAGTYEQYF. Here the CDR3 DNA reads TGTGCCAGCAGCCCCTCGGCAGGCACATACGAGCAGTACTTC.

The chain joins TRBV5-1 to TRBJ1-1; D perhaps matches TRBD1 (6 bases). Germline V gene sequence: CDR1 SGHRS, CDR2 YFSETQ. CDR3 length: 13 amino acids. With 4 bases removed from V and 0 bases from J, the gap between germline ends came to 7 bases. The CDR3 coding sequence is TGCGCCAGCAGCGGGGACATGAACACTGAAGCTTTCTTT. Translated: CASSGDMNTEAFF.

The CDR3 sequence is CASSFLTGPPEAFF. The CDR3 region has the DNA TGTGCCAGCAGTTTCCTAACAGGACCCCCTGAAGCTTTCTTT. This chain uses TRBV28 with TRBJ1-1, with D perhaps TRBD1 (5 bases). In germline, CDR1 is MDHEN, CDR2 SYDVKM. This CDR3 spans 14 amino acids. The V end was cut by 3 bases, the J end by 6 bases, with 14 bases between.

The chain couples TRBV5-1 to TRBJ2-7; D not certain. V lost 2 bases and J lost 6, with 6 bases in between. Germline V gene data show CDR1 as SGHRS and CDR2 as YFSETQ. This CDR3 comprises 11 residues. CDR3 coding DNA: TGCGCCAGCAGCTTCCCCGGCGAGCAGTACTTC. Translating it yields CASSFPGEQYF.

V and J are TRBV6-5 and TRBJ2-7; a weak D match, TRBD2 (5 bases). The length of the CDR3 is 14 residues. With 4 bases removed from V and 0 bases from J, the gap between germline ends came to 10 bases. Germline CDR1 is MNHEY and CDR2 is SVGAGI. The CDR3 reads CASSWGAPSYEQYF. For the CDR3, the DNA is TGTGCCAGCAGTTGGGGAGCGCCCTCCTACGAGCAGTACTTC.

This clone has a handful of counts. This chain links TRBV5-1 with TRBJ2-7, with 7 bases matching TRBD1. The V and J ends lost 4 bases and 0 bases, in that order; junction bases with no gene match: 1. This CDR3 is 13 amino acids long. Looked up from germline, CDR1 is SGHRS and CDR2 is YFSETQ. The CDR3: CASSRTGSYEQYF. CDR3 nucleotides: TGCGCCAGCAGCCGGACAGGCTCCTACGAGCAGTACTTC.

This chain connects TRBV5-1 to TRBJ2-1, with TRBD2 identical over 14 bases. Trimming at V came to 0 bases and at J to 9 bases, leaving 5 bases not matched to a gene. Germline values: CDR1 SGHRS, CDR2 YFSETQ. This CDR3 is built from 16 residues. The CDR3 nucleotides are TGCGCCAGCAGCTTGGAGGGACTAGCGGGAGTTGGTGAGCAGTTCTTC. Its protein product is CASSLEGLAGVGEQFF.